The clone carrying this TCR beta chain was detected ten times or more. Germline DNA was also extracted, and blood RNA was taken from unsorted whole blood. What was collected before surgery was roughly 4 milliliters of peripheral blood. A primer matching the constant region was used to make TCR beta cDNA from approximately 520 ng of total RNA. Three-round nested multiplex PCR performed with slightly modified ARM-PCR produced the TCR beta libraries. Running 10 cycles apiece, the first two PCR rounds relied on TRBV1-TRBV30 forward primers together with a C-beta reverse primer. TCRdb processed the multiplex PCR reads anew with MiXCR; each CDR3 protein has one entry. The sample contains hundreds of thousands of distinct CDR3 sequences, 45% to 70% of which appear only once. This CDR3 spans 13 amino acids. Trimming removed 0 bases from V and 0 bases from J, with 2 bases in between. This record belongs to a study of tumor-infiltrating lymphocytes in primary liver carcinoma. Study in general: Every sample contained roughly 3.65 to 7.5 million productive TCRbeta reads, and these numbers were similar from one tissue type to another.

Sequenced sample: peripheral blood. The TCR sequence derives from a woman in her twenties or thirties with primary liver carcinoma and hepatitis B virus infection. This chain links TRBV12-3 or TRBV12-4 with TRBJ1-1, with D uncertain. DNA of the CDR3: TGTGCCAGCAGTTTAGCCATGAACACTGAAGCTTTCTTT. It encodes CASSLAMNTEAFF.